What follows is one T cell receptor beta chain and its context. Its antigen is undetermined. The PCR had 60 Vbeta and 13 Jbeta primers. Assay used: immunoSEQ multiplex PCR; TCRdb lists only in-frame clones, some missing. This sample contains approximately 72,000 clones. V was pared by 2 bases and J by 0 bases, with 9 bases of the junction left unmatched. CDR1 is SGHTS, CDR2 YDEGEE, per germline. This CDR3 has 17 residues. Those who donated were healthy bone marrow donors. This sample stems from a study of cytomegalovirus exposure and HLA in healthy donors. Whole-study findings and limits: There were some V segments, including TRBV6-2 and TRBV6-3, excluded as indistinguishable. From TCR beta sequences, most subjects' HLA-A and HLA-B alleles were reportedly predicted accurately. Immune exposure was documented only through CMV serostatus.

The V gene is TRBV5-8, the J gene TRBJ2-3; 7 bases match TRBD2. This receptor was identified in a woman in her thirties or forties in good health and CMV-seropositive. What was sequenced was PBMCs. This CDR3 reads CASSFKRLATSTDTQYF. The DNA for the CDR3 is TGTGCCAGCAGCTTTAAGCGACTAGCTACTAGCACAGATACGCAGTATTTT.